The present T cell receptor beta chain was sequenced within a study of blood T cell repertoires in COVID-19. Libraries were prepared by immunoSEQ multiplex PCR; TCRdb keeps only in-frame clonotypes and omits some of them. The table lists 200,000 to 250,000 clones, approximately 90% of them singletons. The CDR3 is made up of 15 amino acids. CDR1 and CDR2 from the germline V gene are SGHTA and FQGNSA. Unmatched junction bases numbered 6, after V lost 6 bases and J lost 3 bases. The source of this sequence is a woman younger than 30 who had recovered from COVID-19. The gene calls are TRBV7-2 and TRBJ2-1, with 9 bases identical to TRBD1. The specimen sequenced was peripheral blood. CDR3 coding DNA: TGTGCCAGCAGAGACGCGGACAGGGGCTACAATGAGCAGTTCTTC. As protein: CASRDADRGYNEQFF.